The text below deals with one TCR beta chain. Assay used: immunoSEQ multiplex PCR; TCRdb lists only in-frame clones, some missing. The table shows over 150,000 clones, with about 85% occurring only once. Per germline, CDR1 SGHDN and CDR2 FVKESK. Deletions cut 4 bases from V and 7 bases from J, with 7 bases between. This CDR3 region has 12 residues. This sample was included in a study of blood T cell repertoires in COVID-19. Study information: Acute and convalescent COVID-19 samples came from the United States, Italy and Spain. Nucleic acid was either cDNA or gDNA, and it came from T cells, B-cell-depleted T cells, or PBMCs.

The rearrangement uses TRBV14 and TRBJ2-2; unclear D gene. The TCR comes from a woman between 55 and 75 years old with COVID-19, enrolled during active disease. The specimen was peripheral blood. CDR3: CASSPPGGELFF. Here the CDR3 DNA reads TGTGCCAGCAGCCCTCCGGGCGGGGAGCTGTTTTTT. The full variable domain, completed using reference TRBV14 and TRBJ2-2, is EAGVTQFPSHSVIEKGQTVTLRCDPISGHDNLYWYRRVMGKEIKFLLHFVKESKQDESGMPNNRFLAERTGGTYSTLKVQPAELEDSGVYFCASSPPGGELFFGEGSRLTVL.